This T cell receptor (beta chain) was identified in a study of identical twins. Template switching supplied a universal primer site; unique molecular identifiers were carried on the cDNA. TCRdb redid the calling of the 5' RACE reads with MiXCR, one entry per CDR3 protein. The data contain about 660,000 distinct CDR3 sequences, approximately 9% of them singletons. This clonotype was seen more than once but under ten times. CDR1 is MNHEY and CDR2 is SMNVEV in the germline V gene (reference sequence). V dropped 6 bases and J dropped 0 bases, with 15 bases sitting between them. The CDR3 covers 15 residues. The sample was also reused in another study, on yellow fever vaccine responses in identical twins. That study reports: Twins reportedly showed a vaccine T cell response that seemed partly convergent and partly personalized.

This chain joins TRBV27 and TRBJ2-7; D not certain. The clonotype comes from a woman younger than 30 in good health. Sequencing used PBMCs. CDR3 coding DNA: TGTGCCAGCAGGGCTAGGGTTGTCAGCTCCTACGAGCAGTACTTC. Translating gives CASRARVVSSYEQYF.